This T cell receptor (beta chain) was obtained from a study of blood T cell repertoires in COVID-19. The table came from immunoSEQ multiplex PCR; TCRdb's copy has only in-frame clones and leaves some out. The sample holds fewer than 250,000 clones, roughly 82% seen once. The ends were cut back, 2 bases at V and 10 bases at J, with 13 bases in the middle. Per germline, CDR1 SGHRS and CDR2 YFSETQ. The CDR3 sequence is 14 residues long. J is TRBJ1-6 and V is TRBV5-1; weak D call: TRBD1 (5 bases). Sequencing used peripheral blood. The sequence derives from a woman in her 70s with acute or convalescent COVID-19. CDR3 nucleotide sequence: TGCGCCAGCAGCTTCGGTCAGGGTGAGTCACCCCTCCACTTT. Translated, it gives CASSFGQGESPLHF.